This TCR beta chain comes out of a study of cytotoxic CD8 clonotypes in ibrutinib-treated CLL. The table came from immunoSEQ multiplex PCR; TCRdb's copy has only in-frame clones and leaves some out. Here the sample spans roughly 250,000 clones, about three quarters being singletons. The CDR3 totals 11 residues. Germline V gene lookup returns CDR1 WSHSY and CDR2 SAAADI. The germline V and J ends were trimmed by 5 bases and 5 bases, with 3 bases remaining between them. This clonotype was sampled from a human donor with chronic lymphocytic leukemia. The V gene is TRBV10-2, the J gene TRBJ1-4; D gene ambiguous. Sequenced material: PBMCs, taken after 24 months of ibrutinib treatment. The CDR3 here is CASSLNEKLFF. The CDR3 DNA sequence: TGCGCCAGCAGTCTGAATGAAAAACTGTTTTTT.